These 8 T cell receptor beta chains originate from one sample sequenced in a study of blood T cell repertoires in COVID-19. Profiled with immunoSEQ multiplex PCR; TCRdb holds only in-frame clones, not every one. This sample has 300,000 to 400,000 clones, with around 87% found just once. The sequenced material came from peripheral blood. The source is a human donor in a cohort sampled during active COVID-19.

The rearrangement links TRBV5-1 to TRBJ2-2, with D unclear. The germline V gene has CDR1 SGHRS and CDR2 YFSETQ. CDR3 size: 14 residues. V was cut by 4 bases and J by 6 bases, with 13 bases left in between. CDR3 in DNA: TGCGCCAGCAGCCCCGTCCCGGGTGCCGGGGAGCTGTTTTTT. Its protein is CASSPVPGAGELFF.

The chain recombines TRBV2 with TRBJ1-2; TRBD1 is a possible D gene (5 bases). The CDR3 consists of 11 residues. Germline values: CDR1 SNHLY, CDR2 FYNNEI. The CDR3 DNA is TGTTCGGGTGATAAGGACATTTGGAACACCTTC. It is translated as CSGDKDIWNTF.

This chain links TRBV19 with TRBJ2-5, with a possible D match to TRBD2 (6 bases). This CDR3 is built from 15 residues. Germline V lookup: CDR1 LNHDA, CDR2 SQIVND (reference sequence). The V end was cut by 9 bases, the J end by 1 base, with 18 bases between. The CDR3 sequence: CASRPGGNPQETQYF. The CDR3 DNA is TGTGCCAGCCGCCCCGGGGGTAACCCCCAAGAGACCCAGTACTTC.

This clone appeared once. J is TRBJ1-5 and V is TRBV6-2 or TRBV6-3, with TRBD1 matching 12 bases. The junction had 7 bases not matched to a gene; V was cut back by 5 bases and J by 5 bases. The CDR3 has 16 amino acids. Germline V lookup: CDR1 MNHEY, CDR2 SVGEGT. As DNA, the CDR3 is TGTGCCAGCAGTGATTTGGGACAGGGGGCTCATCAGCCCCAGCATTTT. Translating gives CASSDLGQGAHQPQHF.

V gene TRBV24-1 combines with J gene TRBJ2-1; possibly TRBD2 for D (5 bases). The CDR3 runs to 16 residues. The germline gives CDR1 KGHDR, CDR2 SFDVKD. Trimming stripped 5 bases from V and 7 bases from J, with 20 bases between. The CDR3 loop is CATSAPERGLENEQFF. The DNA of the CDR3 is TGTGCCACCAGTGCCCCCGAGAGAGGGTTGGAAAATGAGCAGTTCTTC.

This chain joins TRBV18 and TRBJ2-1; 10 bases fit TRBD2. The germline V gene has CDR1 KGHSH and CDR2 LQKENI. This CDR3 has 18 amino acids. V lost 6 bases and J lost 3; bases outside the gene matches: 14. CDR3 protein: CASSPGTSGANLYNEQFF. The CDR3 DNA reads TGTGCCAGCTCCCCGGGAACTAGCGGGGCGAACCTCTACAATGAGCAGTTCTTC.

This clone was seen a single time. Distinct nucleotide sequences in the sample also encode this CDR3. The CDR3 sequence is CASSPRQGRSYNEQFF. In DNA, the CDR3 is TGTGCCAGCAGCCCGCGACAGGGGAGGTCCTACAATGAGCAGTTCTTC. The chain joins TRBV3-1 (or the pseudogene TRBV3-2) to TRBJ2-1; the match to TRBD1 covers 8 bases. The CDR3 covers 16 residues. Looked up from germline, CDR1 is LGHDT and CDR2 is YNNKEL (reference sequence). The V gene end was trimmed by 4 bases and the J gene end by 1 base; junction bases not matched to a gene: 6.

The J gene is TRBJ1-3, the V gene TRBV7-9; unclear D gene. Trimming pared 5 bases from V and 0 bases from J, leaving 8 bases between. Germline V CDR1 and CDR2: SEHNR, FQNEAQ (reference sequence). The CDR3 spans 14 residues. The chain's CDR3 is CASSLPGSGNTIYF. In DNA, the CDR3 is TGTGCCAGCAGCCTGCCAGGCTCTGGAAACACCATATATTTT.